This TCR beta chain was profiled in a study of T cell responses to AZD1222 COVID-19 vaccine. The assay was immunoSEQ multiplex PCR, and TCRdb's table has in-frame clones only and misses some. Among under 110,000 clones, about 86% were seen once, and the ten largest hold 1.4%. CDR3 length equals 14 residues. CDR1 and CDR2 (germline): SNHLY, FYNNEI. The V end was cut by 4 bases, the J end by 5 bases, with 14 bases between. The sequence came from an adult in good health. The source material was peripheral blood, sampled on day 0 of AZD1222 vaccination. The gene calls are TRBV2 and TRBJ1-2; maybe TRBD1 (5 bases). The CDR3 loop reads CASSVQGASYGYTF. CDR3 in DNA: TGTGCCAGCAGTGTACAAGGGGCGTCTTATGGCTACACCTTC.